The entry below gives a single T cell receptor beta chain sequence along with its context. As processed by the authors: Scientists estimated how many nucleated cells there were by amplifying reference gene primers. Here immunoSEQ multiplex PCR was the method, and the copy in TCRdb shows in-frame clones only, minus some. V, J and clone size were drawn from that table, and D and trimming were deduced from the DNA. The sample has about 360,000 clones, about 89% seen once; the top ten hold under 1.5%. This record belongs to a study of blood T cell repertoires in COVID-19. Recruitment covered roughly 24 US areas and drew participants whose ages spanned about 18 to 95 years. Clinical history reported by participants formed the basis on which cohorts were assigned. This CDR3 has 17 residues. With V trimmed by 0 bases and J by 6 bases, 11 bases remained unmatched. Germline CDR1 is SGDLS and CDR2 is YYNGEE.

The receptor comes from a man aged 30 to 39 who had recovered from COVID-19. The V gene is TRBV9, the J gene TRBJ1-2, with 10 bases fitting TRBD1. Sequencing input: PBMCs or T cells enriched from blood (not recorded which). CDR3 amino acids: CASSVAGPGGQGHGYTF. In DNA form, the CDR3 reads TGTGCCAGCAGCGTAGCTGGCCCGGGGGGACAGGGGCATGGCTACACCTTC.